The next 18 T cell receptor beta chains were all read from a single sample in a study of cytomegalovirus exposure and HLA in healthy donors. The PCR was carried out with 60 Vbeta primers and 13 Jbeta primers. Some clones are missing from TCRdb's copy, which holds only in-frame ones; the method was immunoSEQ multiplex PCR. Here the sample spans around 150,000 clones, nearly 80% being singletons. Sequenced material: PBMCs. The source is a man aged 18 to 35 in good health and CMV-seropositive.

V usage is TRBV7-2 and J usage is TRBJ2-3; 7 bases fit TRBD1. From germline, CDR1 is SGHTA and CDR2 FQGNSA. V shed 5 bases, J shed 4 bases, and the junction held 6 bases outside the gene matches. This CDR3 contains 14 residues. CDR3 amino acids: CASSIRGSADTQYF. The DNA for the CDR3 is TGTGCCAGCAGCATCAGGGGGTCGGCAGATACGCAGTATTTT.

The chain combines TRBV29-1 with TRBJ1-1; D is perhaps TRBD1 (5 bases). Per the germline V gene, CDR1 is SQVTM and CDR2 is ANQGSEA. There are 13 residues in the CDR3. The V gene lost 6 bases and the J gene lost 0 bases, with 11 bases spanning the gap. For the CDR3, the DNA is TGCAGCGTGCCGACAGTATTGAACACTGAAGCTTTCTTT. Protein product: CSVPTVLNTEAFF.

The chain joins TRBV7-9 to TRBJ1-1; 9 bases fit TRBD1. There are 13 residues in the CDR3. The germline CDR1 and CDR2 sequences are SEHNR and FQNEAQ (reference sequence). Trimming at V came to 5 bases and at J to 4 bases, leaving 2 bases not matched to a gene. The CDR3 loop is CASSADRGTEAFF. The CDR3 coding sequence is TGTGCCAGCAGCGCGGACAGGGGCACTGAAGCTTTCTTT.

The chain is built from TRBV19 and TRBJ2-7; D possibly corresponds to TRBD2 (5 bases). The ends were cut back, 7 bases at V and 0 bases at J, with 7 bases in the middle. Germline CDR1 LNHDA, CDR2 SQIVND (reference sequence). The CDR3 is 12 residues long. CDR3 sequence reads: CASKGDSYEQYF. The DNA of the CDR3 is TGTGCCAGTAAGGGAGACTCCTACGAGCAGTACTTC.

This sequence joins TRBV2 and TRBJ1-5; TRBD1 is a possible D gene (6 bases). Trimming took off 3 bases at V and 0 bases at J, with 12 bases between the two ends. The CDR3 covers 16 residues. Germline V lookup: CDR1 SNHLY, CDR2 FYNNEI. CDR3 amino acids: CASSDRGQYSNQPQHF. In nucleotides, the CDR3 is TGTGCCAGCAGTGACCGGGGACAATATAGCAATCAGCCCCAGCATTTT.

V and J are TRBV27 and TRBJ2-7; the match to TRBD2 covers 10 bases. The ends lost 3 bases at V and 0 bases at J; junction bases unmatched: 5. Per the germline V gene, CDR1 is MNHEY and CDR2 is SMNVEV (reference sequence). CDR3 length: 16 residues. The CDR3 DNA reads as TGTGCCAGCAGTTTCAAACTAGCGGGGAGCTCCTACGAGCAGTACTTC. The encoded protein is CASSFKLAGSSYEQYF.

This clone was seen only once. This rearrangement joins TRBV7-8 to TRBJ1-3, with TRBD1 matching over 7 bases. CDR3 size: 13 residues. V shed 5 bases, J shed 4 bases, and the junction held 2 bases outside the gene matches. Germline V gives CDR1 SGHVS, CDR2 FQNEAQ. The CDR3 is CASSQGGGNTIYF. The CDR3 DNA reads TGTGCCAGCAGCCAGGGGGGAGGAAACACCATATATTTT.

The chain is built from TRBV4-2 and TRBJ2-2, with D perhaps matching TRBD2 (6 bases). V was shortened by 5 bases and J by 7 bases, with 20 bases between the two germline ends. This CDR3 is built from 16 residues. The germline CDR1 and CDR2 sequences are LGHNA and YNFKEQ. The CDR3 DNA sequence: TGTGCCAGCAGCGTGGCCGGGGGAAGAAGGAACGGGGAGCTGTTTTTT. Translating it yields CASSVAGGRRNGELFF.

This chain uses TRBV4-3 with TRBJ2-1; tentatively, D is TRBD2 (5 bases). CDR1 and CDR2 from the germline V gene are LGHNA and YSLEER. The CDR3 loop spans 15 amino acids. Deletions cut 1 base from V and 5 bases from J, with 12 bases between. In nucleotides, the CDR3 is TGCGCCAGCAGCCAAGTAATTTTACTAGACAATGAGCAGTTCTTC. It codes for CASSQVILLDNEQFF.

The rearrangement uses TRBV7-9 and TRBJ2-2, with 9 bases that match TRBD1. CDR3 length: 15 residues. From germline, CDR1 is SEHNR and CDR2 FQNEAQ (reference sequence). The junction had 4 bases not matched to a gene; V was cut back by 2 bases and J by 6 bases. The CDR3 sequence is CASSLSRQGAGELFF. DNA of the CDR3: TGTGCCAGCAGCTTAAGCCGACAGGGGGCCGGGGAGCTGTTTTTT.

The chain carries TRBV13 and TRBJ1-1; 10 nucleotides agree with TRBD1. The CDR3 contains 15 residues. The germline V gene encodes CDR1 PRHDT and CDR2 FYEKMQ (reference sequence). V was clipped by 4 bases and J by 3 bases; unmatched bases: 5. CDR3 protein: CASSSPGTGDTEAFF. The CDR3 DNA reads TGTGCCAGCAGCTCTCCCGGGACAGGGGACACTGAAGCTTTCTTT.

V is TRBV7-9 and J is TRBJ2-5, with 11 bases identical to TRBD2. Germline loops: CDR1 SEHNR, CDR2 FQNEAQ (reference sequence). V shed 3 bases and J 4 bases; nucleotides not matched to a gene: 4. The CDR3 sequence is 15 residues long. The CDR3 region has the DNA TGTGCCAGCAGCTTTCTAGCGGGGGGCGGAGAGACCCAGTACTTC. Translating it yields CASSFLAGGGETQYF. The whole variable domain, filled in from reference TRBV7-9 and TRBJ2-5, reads DTGVSQNPRHKITKRGQNVTFRCDPISEHNRLYWYRQTLGQGPEFLTYFQNEAQLEKSRLLSDRFSAERPKGSFSTLEIQRTEQGDSAMYLCASSFLAGGGETQYFGPGTRLLVL.

CDR3 residues: CASSKTGGSYNEQFF. In nucleotides, the CDR3 is TGTGCCAGTAGTAAGACAGGGGGATCCTACAATGAGCAGTTCTTC. The rearrangement links TRBV19 to TRBJ2-1, with 9 bases aligning to TRBD1. V was clipped by 4 bases and J by 1 base; unmatched bases: 2. Germline V gene sequence: CDR1 LNHDA, CDR2 SQIVND (reference sequence). The length of the CDR3 is 15 residues.

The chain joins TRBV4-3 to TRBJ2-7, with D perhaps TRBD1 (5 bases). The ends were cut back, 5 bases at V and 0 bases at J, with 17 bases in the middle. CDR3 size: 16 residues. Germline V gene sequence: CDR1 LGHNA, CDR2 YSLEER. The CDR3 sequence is CASSAHRGSASYEQYF. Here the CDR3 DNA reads TGCGCCAGCAGCGCGCATAGGGGCAGTGCCTCCTACGAGCAGTACTTC.

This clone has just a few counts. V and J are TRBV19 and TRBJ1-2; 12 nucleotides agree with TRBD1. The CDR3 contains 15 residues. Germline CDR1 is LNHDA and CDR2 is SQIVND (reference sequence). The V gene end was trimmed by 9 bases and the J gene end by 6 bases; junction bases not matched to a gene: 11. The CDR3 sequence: CASLGTGGYRDGYTF. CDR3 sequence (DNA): TGTGCCAGCCTCGGGACAGGGGGCTACAGGGATGGCTACACCTTC.

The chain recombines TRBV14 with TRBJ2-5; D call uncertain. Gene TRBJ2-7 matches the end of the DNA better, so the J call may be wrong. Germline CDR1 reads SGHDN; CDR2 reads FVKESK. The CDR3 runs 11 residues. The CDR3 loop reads CASSPFYEQYF. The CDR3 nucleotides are TGTGCCAGCAGCCCGTTCTACGAGCAGTACTTC.

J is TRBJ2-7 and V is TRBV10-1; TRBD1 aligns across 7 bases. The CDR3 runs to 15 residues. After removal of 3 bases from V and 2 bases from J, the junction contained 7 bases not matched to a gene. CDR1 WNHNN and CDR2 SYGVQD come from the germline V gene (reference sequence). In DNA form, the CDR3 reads TGCGCCAGCAGTGAAAGGGACAGTAGTCCCTACGAGCAGTACTTC. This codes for CASSERDSSPYEQYF.

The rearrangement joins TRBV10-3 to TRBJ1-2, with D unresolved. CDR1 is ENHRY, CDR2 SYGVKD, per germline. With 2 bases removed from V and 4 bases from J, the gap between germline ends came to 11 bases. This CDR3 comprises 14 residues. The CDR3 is CAISEPTDIYGYTF. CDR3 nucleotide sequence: TGTGCCATCAGTGAGCCCACAGATATCTATGGCTACACCTTC.